A single sample gave rise to the 2 T cell receptor beta chains below, sequenced in a study of blood T cell repertoires in COVID-19. TCRdb's copy holds only in-frame clones and misses some; the assay was immunoSEQ multiplex PCR. The repertoire includes about 78,000 clones, more than 75% of them detected once, and roughly 1.9% sits in the top ten. Input material: peripheral blood. Receptors originate from a woman between 55 and 75 years old with acute or convalescent COVID-19.

The chain joins TRBV18 to TRBJ1-2; D gene uncertain. Trimming shortened V by 3 bases and J by 8 bases, and 16 bases separated the two germline ends. CDR1 KGHSH and CDR2 LQKENI come from the germline V gene. The CDR3 has 14 amino acids. The CDR3 DNA sequence: TGTGCCAGCTCACCGGTCCTACAAGAGGAGGGCTACACCTTC. Translation gives CASSPVLQEEGYTF.

In this sample, this clone turned up once. The J gene is TRBJ1-1, the V gene TRBV7-3, with a possible D match to TRBD1 (6 bases). The CDR3 consists of 14 residues. CDR1 is SGHTA, CDR2 FQGTGA, per germline. The V gene lost 1 base and the J gene lost 4 bases, with 10 bases spanning the gap. CDR3: CASSLSSGATEAFF. CDR3 DNA: TGTGCCAGCAGCTTAAGCTCAGGGGCCACTGAAGCTTTCTTT.